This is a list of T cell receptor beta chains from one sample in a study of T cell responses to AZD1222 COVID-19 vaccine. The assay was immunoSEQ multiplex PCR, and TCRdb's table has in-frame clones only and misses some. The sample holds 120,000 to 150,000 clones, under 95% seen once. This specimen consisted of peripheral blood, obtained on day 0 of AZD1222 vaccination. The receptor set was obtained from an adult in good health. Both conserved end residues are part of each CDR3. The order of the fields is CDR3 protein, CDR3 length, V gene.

CASSEVASVLETQYF | 15 | TRBV25-1
CASSPQGFTYEQYF | 14 | TRBV7-9
CSASATGQAVRSYNEQFF | 18 | TRBV20-1
CASSSLAGSTDTQYF | 15 | TRBV5-1
CASSSSGAHYGYTF | 14 | TRBV5-4
CASSPWAREQYF | 12 | TRBV5-5
CASSLELRGSSYNEQFF | 17 | TRBV11-3
CASSPLGGSGNTIYF | 15 | TRBV4-2
CASSPRGLNTEAFF | 14 | TRBV3-1/TRBV3-2
CASSDSIGDEQFF | 13 | TRBV6-4
CASSLGSNTGELFF | 14 | TRBV7-9
CASSLHTGRGTEAFF | 15 | TRBV14
CASSSWGGNEKLFF | 14 | TRBV5-4
CASSPTSYEQYF | 12 | TRBV6-5
CASTNSYEQYF | 11 | TRBV27
CSVESAGEGTRLGEQYF | 17 | TRBV29-1
CASSFGLRGVENIQYF | 16 | TRBV5-5
CASSTRTPLF | 10 | TRBV7-9
CASDNPVRYGYTF | 13 | TRBV7-9
CASSLATSWGYTF | 13 | TRBV7-9
CASSPLGYNEQFF | 13 | TRBV7-3